This T cell receptor (beta chain) appears in the sequencing data of a study of T cell repertoires in cytomegalovirus infection. Across the whole study: The study used recently identified HLA-C-restricted and well-studied HLA-B-restricted CMV epitopes. Matching HLA type, along with CMV infection, was indicated by public TCR beta signatures. Study-wide results and limits: Carriers of CMV plus the relevant HLA were identified by cumulative public TCR beta family frequency. The study found HLA-C-restricted CMV-specific TCR beta clonotypes dominating the ex vivo response.

Germline loops: CDR1 SGHVS, CDR2 FNYEAQ. J gave up 8 bases and V 5 bases, and 9 bases lay outside the gene matches. CDR3 length: 16 amino acids. TCRdb independently ran MiXCR on the reads; one entry per CDR3 protein. The sample lists about 830,000 distinct CDR3 sequences, about 31% occurring once. This clonotype has only a few counts. Its matching antigen is unknown. Sequenced material: cultured CD8+ T cells from PBMCs, taken from culture after CMV antigen stimulation. The sequence was obtained from a human donor in good health (CMV status not recorded). Some clones in this sample may be carry-over from other donors' samples. The chain links TRBV7-6 to TRBJ1-6; TRBD1 agrees at 10 bases. This CDR3 is CASSPRGQGYDSPLHF. The CDR3 region has the DNA TGTGCCAGCAGCCCGCGGGGACAGGGGTACGATTCACCCCTCCACTTT.